What follows are 3 T cell receptor beta chains derived from one specimen sequenced in a study of blood T cells in healthy people across ages. For the second PCR, which ran for 7 to 11 cycles, a sample-barcoded 5' primer and a J-beta primer mix were used. One entry per CDR3 protein, called by TCRdb with MiXCR from the 5' RACE reads. This sample has roughly 1,500,000 distinct CDR3 sequences, with around 36% found just once. Input material: blood. The receptors stem from a woman aged 25 to 39 in good health.

In this sample, this clonotype turned up a few times. This chain joins TRBV9 and TRBJ2-1; 8 bases are shared with TRBD2. Germline CDR1 is SGDLS and CDR2 is YYNGEE. The CDR3 runs 17 residues. The V gene end was trimmed by 2 bases and the J gene end by 8 bases; junction bases not matched to a gene: 15. The CDR3 DNA follows: TGTGCCAGCAGCGTGCTAGCGGGCGGGTTTCCCAGCGATGAGCAGTTCTTC. Encoded protein: CASSVLAGGFPSDEQFF.

V gene TRBV11-2 combines with J gene TRBJ2-4, with 7 bases aligning to TRBD1. The J call is in doubt because the DNA end fits TRBJ2-5 better. The CDR3 contains 15 residues. Germline V gives CDR1 SGHAT, CDR2 FQNNGV. The CDR3 DNA is TGTGCCAGCAGAACCTCCGGGACAGTTCAAGAGACCCAGTACTTC. It translates to CASRTSGTVQETQYF.

Of note for this clonotype: This may stem from a read error, because a much larger clone lies one nucleotide away. The V call is TRBV29-1, the J call TRBJ2-5; D not certain. The CDR3 totals 10 residues. Per germline, CDR1 SQVTM and CDR2 ANQGSEA. Here the CDR3 reads CSVAQKTQYF. The DNA of the CDR3 is TGCAGCGTGGCCCAAAAGACCCAGTACTTC. The full variable domain, rest sourced from reference TRBV29-1 and TRBJ2-5, is SAVISQKPSRDICQRGTSLTIQCQVDSQVTMMFWYRQQPGQSLTLIATANQGSEATYESGFVIDKFPISRPNLTFSTLTVSNMSPEDSSIYLCSVAQKTQYFGPGTRLLVL.